One sample yielded the 20 T cell receptor beta chains listed below, sequenced in a study of T cells after yellow fever vaccination. TCRdb itself ran the 5' RACE reads through MiXCR, one entry per CDR3 protein. The sample includes a few hundred thousand distinct CDR3 sequences, 15% to 20% of them seen just once. The specimen was PBMCs, collected 15 days after the yellow fever booster vaccination. These receptors were obtained from a man between 25 and 39 years old who received the YFV17D yellow fever vaccine.

The CDR3 DNA follows: TGTGCCACCAGCAGAGCCGGCCTAGCGGATATGTACAATGAGCAGTTCTTC. Translation: CATSRAGLADMYNEQFF. The chain employs TRBV15 and TRBJ2-1; 7 bases fit TRBD2. The CDR3 length is 17 residues. Per germline, CDR1 LNHNV and CDR2 YYDKDF (reference sequence). J gave up 4 bases and V 1 base, and 10 bases lay outside the gene matches.

The chain couples TRBV7-3 to TRBJ2-3, with a weak D call TRBD2 (5 bases). Germline-derived CDR1 and CDR2 are SGHTA and FQGTGA. This CDR3 spans 14 amino acids. Trimming pared 2 bases from V and 6 bases from J, leaving 12 bases between. DNA of the CDR3: TGTGCCAGCAGCTTACGCGGGCAGGTGGATACGCAGTATTTT. Translated, it gives CASSLRGQVDTQYF.

CDR3 nucleotides: TGTGCCAGCAGTTACGGGGGGGCGGTCCAAGAGACCCAGTACTTC. This sequence encodes CASSYGGAVQETQYF. V usage is TRBV6-5 and J usage is TRBJ2-5; maybe TRBD2 (7 bases). The germline V gene encodes CDR1 MNHEY and CDR2 SVGAGI. Between the trimmed V and J ends, which lost 2 bases and 1 base, there was a span of 11 bases. This CDR3 contains 15 residues.

J is TRBJ2-2 and V is TRBV11-2; D remains ambiguous. Trimming left V 1 base short and J 4 bases short, with 10 bases between. This CDR3 comprises 15 residues. CDR1 is SGHAT and CDR2 is FQNNGV in the germline V gene. The CDR3 nucleotides are TGTGCCAGCAGCTTAGTCCGAGTAATCACCGGGGAGCTGTTTTTT. Protein product: CASSLVRVITGELFF.

This clonotype was recorded a few times. The genes are TRBV7-2 and TRBJ2-2; maybe TRBD2 (5 bases). CDR1 is SGHTA and CDR2 is FQGNSA in the germline V gene. The CDR3 sequence is 16 residues long. V was pared by 5 bases and J by 0 bases, with 13 bases between. CDR3 in DNA: TGTGCCAGCAGCGTAGGAACTAGTGCGAACACCGGGGAGCTGTTTTTT. It is translated as CASSVGTSANTGELFF.

This clonotype was counted between two and nine times. The genes are TRBV10-1 and TRBJ2-2; D remains ambiguous. This CDR3 spans 16 amino acids. Germline V gene data show CDR1 as WNHNN and CDR2 as SYGVQD (reference sequence). The V gene lost 0 bases and the J gene lost 0 bases, with 8 bases spanning the gap. In DNA, the CDR3 is TGCGCCAGCAGTGAGTCTAGGGCTCCGAACACCGGGGAGCTGTTTTTT. It is translated as CASSESRAPNTGELFF.

This clonotype showed up just a few times. The rearrangement joins TRBV7-3 to TRBJ2-2; 8 bases align to TRBD2. The CDR3 sequence is 15 residues long. The V and J ends lost 5 bases and 4 bases, in that order; junction bases with no gene match: 6. Looked up from germline, CDR1 is SGHTA and CDR2 is FQGTGA. CDR3 nucleotides: TGTGCCAGCAGCCAGGAGCTAGCGGGCACCGGGGAGCTGTTTTTT. Residues: CASSQELAGTGELFF.

V usage is TRBV14 and J usage is TRBJ2-1; TRBD2 matches at 12 bases. CDR1 and CDR2 (germline): SGHDN, FVKESK. V trimming: 4 bases; J trimming: 9 bases; junction bases outside the gene matches: 10. The CDR3 is made up of 16 amino acids. CDR3 DNA: TGTGCCAGCAGCCGGGATCGCGAACTAGCGGGAGGTGAGCAGTTCTTC. This codes for CASSRDRELAGGEQFF.

The V gene is TRBV6-1, the J gene TRBJ2-7; TRBD1 matches 7 bases. In germline, CDR1 is MNHNS, CDR2 SASEGT. With V trimmed by 6 bases and J by 2 bases, 10 bases remained unmatched. There are 15 residues in the CDR3. Here the CDR3 reads CASSQPPGTAYEQYF. The CDR3 DNA sequence: TGTGCCAGCAGCCAACCCCCCGGGACAGCCTACGAGCAGTACTTC.

This clonotype has a handful of counts. The V call is TRBV6-1, the J call TRBJ2-2; tentatively, D is TRBD2 (5 bases). The germline V and J ends were trimmed by 5 bases and 7 bases, with 11 bases remaining between them. This CDR3 is 13 amino acids long. Germline-derived CDR1 and CDR2 are MNHNS and SASEGT. The CDR3 nucleotides are TGTGCCAGCAGTCCCCGGGGAGACGGGGAGCTGTTTTTT. Translated: CASSPRGDGELFF.

The chain has TRBV19 and TRBJ2-2, with D possibly TRBD1 on 6 matching bases. This CDR3 contains 16 residues. V was shortened by 6 bases and J by 1 base, with 15 bases between the two germline ends. The V gene's germline CDR1 is LNHDA and CDR2 SQIVND (reference sequence). In nucleotides, the CDR3 is TGTGCCAGTAGCGTCAGGGGTCCCATGAACACCGGGGAGCTGTTTTTT. Translation gives CASSVRGPMNTGELFF.

This clonotype was observed a handful of times. The chain combines TRBV28 with TRBJ2-6; D gene uncertain. V lost 1 base, J lost 0 bases, and 7 bases lay in between. The germline V gene has CDR1 MDHEN and CDR2 SYDVKM. The CDR3 spans 16 residues. CDR3 bases: TGTGCCAGCAGTTTATTAAGACGCTCTGGGGCCAACGTCCTGACTTTC. Its translation is CASSLLRRSGANVLTF.

The J gene is TRBJ1-4, the V gene TRBV6-6; TRBD1 is a possible D gene (5 bases). The CDR3 length is 13 residues. CDR1 is MNHNY and CDR2 is SVGAGI in the germline V gene (reference sequence). V gave up 6 bases and J gave up 12 bases, with 17 bases separating them. The DNA of the CDR3 is TGTGCCAGCAGCTTAGGGGACTGGACGGAACTGTTTTTT. This gives the protein CASSLGDWTELFF.

J is TRBJ2-3 and V is TRBV5-1; weak D call: TRBD1 (6 bases). This CDR3 is built from 14 residues. CDR1 is SGHRS and CDR2 is YFSETQ in the germline V gene. The V and J ends lost 4 bases and 4 bases respectively, with 13 bases between them. CDR3 protein: CASSEDSSADTQYF. CDR3 nucleotide sequence: TGCGCCAGCAGCGAGGACAGTTCCGCAGATACGCAGTATTTT.

This clonotype was observed a single time. V gene TRBV6-1 combines with J gene TRBJ1-5, with D maybe TRBD1 (6 bases). This CDR3 contains 15 residues. The V and J ends lost 8 bases and 0 bases respectively, with 14 bases between them. Germline lookup yields CDR1 MNHNS and CDR2 SASEGT. CDR3 nucleotide sequence: TGTGCCAGCTCTGGGGAACAGGGTAGCAATCAGCCCCAGCATTTT. Translated: CASSGEQGSNQPQHF.

This clonotype was detected only a few times. V and J are TRBV20-1 and TRBJ2-7; D is perhaps TRBD1 (5 bases). V was clipped by 4 bases and J by 9 bases, with 25 bases between them. This CDR3 is built from 15 residues. The germline gives CDR1 DFQATT, CDR2 SNEGSKA (reference sequence). CDR3 nucleotide sequence: TGCAGTGCTACACTCCCGGTGTCAGATGCAAGGGGGCAGTACTTC. This gives the protein CSATLPVSDARGQYF.

V and J are TRBV27 and TRBJ2-7, with unresolved D. V gave up 2 bases and J gave up 7 bases, with 12 bases separating them. This CDR3 is built from 13 residues. The germline CDR1 and CDR2 sequences are MNHEY and SMNVEV (reference sequence). CDR3 DNA: TGTGCCAGCAGTTTACTCCCGCCGAGTGAGCAGTACTTC. Its protein product is CASSLLPPSEQYF.

This clonotype came up a few times. V usage is TRBV12-3 or TRBV12-4 and J usage is TRBJ1-2; D gene uncertain. Trimming removed 4 bases from V and 7 bases from J, with 7 bases in between. The CDR3 is 11 residues long. In DNA form, the CDR3 reads TGTGCCAGCAGTTCGCGGTTTGGCTACACCTTC. Its protein is CASSSRFGYTF.

The genes are TRBV4-3 and TRBJ2-5; 7 positions match TRBD1. The V and J ends lost 3 bases and 5 bases, in that order; junction bases with no gene match: 6. Looked up from germline, CDR1 is LGHNA and CDR2 is YSLEER. The CDR3 is 14 amino acids. CDR3 sequence: CASSQTGLGETQYF. The CDR3 DNA follows: TGCGCCAGCAGCCAGACAGGGCTGGGGGAGACCCAGTACTTC.

The chain uses TRBV10-3 and TRBJ2-5; 10 bases align to TRBD2. Looked up from germline, CDR1 is ENHRY and CDR2 is SYGVKD. There are 16 residues in the CDR3. V lost 3 bases and J lost 6; bases outside the gene matches: 10. CDR3 sequence (DNA): TGTGCCATCAGTGATTATGTAGCTAGCGGGAGACAGACCCAGTACTTC. It is translated as CAISDYVASGRQTQYF.